This T cell receptor beta chain was identified during a study of blood T cell repertoires in COVID-19. In the study's own analysis: Using reference gene primer amplification, nucleated cell counts were estimated. Method: immunoSEQ multiplex PCR; TCRdb's copy keeps in-frame clones and lacks some. That table furnishes V, J and clone size, whereas the DNA furnished D and trimming. The data contain roughly 250,000 clones, 84% of them singletons. The V gene's germline CDR1 is SGHRS and CDR2 YFSETQ. The V segment lost 5 bases and the J segment 6 bases; nucleotides outside the gene matches: 4. The CDR3 contains 15 residues.

This chain uses TRBV5-1 with TRBJ2-3; 15 nucleotides align to TRBD2. The source of this sequence is a person aged 65 to 79 with COVID-19, enrolled during active disease. Sequencing was done on a sample of peripheral blood. The CDR3 region is CASRGLAGGRDTQYF. Written as DNA, the CDR3 is TGCGCCAGCAGAGGACTAGCGGGGGGGCGCGATACGCAGTATTTT.